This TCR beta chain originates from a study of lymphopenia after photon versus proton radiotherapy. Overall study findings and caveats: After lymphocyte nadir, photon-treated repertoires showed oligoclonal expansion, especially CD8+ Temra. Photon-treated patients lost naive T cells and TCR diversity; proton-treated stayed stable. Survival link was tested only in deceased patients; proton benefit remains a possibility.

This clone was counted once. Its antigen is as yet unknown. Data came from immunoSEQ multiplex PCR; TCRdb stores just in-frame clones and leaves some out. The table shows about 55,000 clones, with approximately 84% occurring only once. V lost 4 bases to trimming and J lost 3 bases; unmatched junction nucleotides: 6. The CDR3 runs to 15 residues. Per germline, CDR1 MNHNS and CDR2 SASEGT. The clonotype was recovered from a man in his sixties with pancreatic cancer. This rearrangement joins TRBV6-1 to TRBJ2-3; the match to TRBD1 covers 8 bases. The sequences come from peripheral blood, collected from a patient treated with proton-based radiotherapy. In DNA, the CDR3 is TGTGCCAGCAGTGCACGGACAGGGAAGACAGATACGCAGTATTTT. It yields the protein CASSARTGKTDTQYF.